A selection of T cell receptor beta chains follows, all from one sample in a study of CD8 T cells in Susac syndrome. TCRdb fed the immunoSEQ multiplex PCR reads into MiXCR, producing one record per CDR3 protein. The sample includes 70,000 or so distinct CDR3 sequences, approximately 93% of them seen just once. The sequenced sample was CD8+ T cells from PBMCs. These receptors were obtained from a human donor with multiple sclerosis. CDR3s include the opening cysteine and the closing phenylalanine or tryptophan. D genes are given only for firm matches. For some rows the clone size is stated as once, few or many, or as a class when expanded; others skip it.

v_call	j_call	d_call	clone_size	cdr3_nt	cdr3_aa
TRBV5-4	TRBJ2-3	TRBD1	-	TGTGCCAGCAGCTCCTTATACTCCGGGACAGGTAGCACAGATACGCAGTATTTT	CASSSLYSGTGSTDTQYF
TRBV11-1	TRBJ2-7	-	-	TGTGCCAGCAGCATCGCGGGGATCCAACTGGAGGAGCAGTACTTC	CASSIAGIQLEEQYF
TRBV3-1	TRBJ1-5	-	-	TGTGCCAGCAGCCTAAACGACGGCGGCAATCAGCCCCAGCATTTT	CASSLNDGGNQPQHF
TRBV20-1	TRBJ1-1	TRBD1	-	TGCAGTGCTAACCGCGGCGGGGACAGTAACACTGAAGCTTTCTTT	CSANRGGDSNTEAFF
TRBV9	TRBJ2-7	-	-	TGTGCCAGCAGCGTAGAAGCAGGCTACGAGCAGTACTTC	CASSVEAGYEQYF
TRBV9	TRBJ1-6	TRBD1	-	TGTGCCAGCAGCGATGGGACAGGGGTGACTTCACCCCTCCACTTT	CASSDGTGVTSPLHF
TRBV29-1	TRBJ2-1	-	-	TGCAGCGGGGGTGGGGCTGCCTACAATGAGCAGTTCTTC	CSGGGAAYNEQFF
TRBV24-1	TRBJ2-7	-	-	TGTGCCACCAGTGACCCCCGGGACACTACCTACGAGCAGTACTTC	CATSDPRDTTYEQYF
TRBV7-2	TRBJ2-7	-	-	TGTGCCAGCAGCCCGCCGGGAGCGGACGAGCAGTACTTC	CASSPPGADEQYF
TRBV6-1	TRBJ2-7	TRBD1	once	TGTGCCAGCAGCGGGGACAGGCCGCCATCCTACGAGCAGTACTTC	CASSGDRPPSYEQYF
TRBV7-9	TRBJ2-7	-	-	TGTGCCTCTGGGGAAGGGCACGACGAGCAGTACTTC	CASGEGHDEQYF
TRBV29-1	TRBJ1-1	-	-	TGCAGCGTTGAACAGGGAGGCACTGAAGCTTTCTTT	CSVEQGGTEAFF
TRBV5-1	TRBJ2-1	TRBD2	-	TGCGCCAGCGCAAGCGGGAGGGCCTCCTACAATGAGCAGTTCTTC	CASASGRASYNEQFF
TRBV28	TRBJ2-4	TRBD2	-	TGTGCCTCCGACGGGGGGAGCAAAAACATTCAGTACTTC	CASDGGSKNIQYF
TRBV9	TRBJ1-3	TRBD1	-	TGTGCCAGCAGCGCGACAGGGGGATCTGGAAACACCATATATTTT	CASSATGGSGNTIYF
TRBV6-5	TRBJ2-5	-	-	TGTGCCAGCAGTTACGGGACGGAGACCCAGTACTTC	CASSYGTETQYF
TRBV6-6	TRBJ2-1	TRBD2	-	TGTGCCAGCAGTGACCGTAGCGGGAGCTCCTACAATGAGCAGTTCTTC	CASSDRSGSSYNEQFF
TRBV28	TRBJ2-3	TRBD2	once	TGTGCCAGCAGCACTAGCGGGAGGGGGGCAGATACGCAGTATTTT	CASSTSGRGADTQYF
TRBV29-1	TRBJ1-5	TRBD1	once	TGCAGCGCCACCGGGACAGAAGGGCAGCCCCAGCATTTT	CSATGTEGQPQHF
TRBV27	TRBJ1-1	-	-	TGTGCCAGCAGCTACGGGAGTCTGAACACTGAAGCTTTCTTT	CASSYGSLNTEAFF
TRBV30	TRBJ2-7	-	-	TGTGCCTGGAGGGGGGACTCCTACGAGCAGTACTTC	CAWRGDSYEQYF
TRBV29-1	TRBJ2-1	-	-	TGCAGCGCCGAGGTGGATATGGGCAATGAGCAGTTCTTC	CSAEVDMGNEQFF
TRBV6-2/TRBV6-3	TRBJ2-1	-	-	TGTGCCAGCAGTTATATGGGGTCCCCTCAGGGCGAGCAGTTCTTC	CASSYMGSPQGEQFF
TRBV4-1	TRBJ2-7	TRBD1	-	TGCGCCAGCAGCCCCCTATCACTCCGGACAGGCTCCTACGAGCAGTACTTC	CASSPLSLRTGSYEQYF
TRBV25-1	TRBJ1-2	-	-	TGTGCCAGCAGTTCAATCTATGGCTACACCTTC	CASSSIYGYTF
TRBV20-1	TRBJ1-1	-	-	TGCAGTGCTAGAGATCTCGATATGGACACTGAAGCTTTCTTT	CSARDLDMDTEAFF
TRBV28	TRBJ2-2	TRBD1	-	TGTGCCAGCAGTTTTGGGTTCCGAGGGGGCGCGAACACCGGGGAGCTGTTTTTT	CASSFGFRGGANTGELFF
TRBV7-9	TRBJ1-2	-	-	TGTGCCAGCAGCCGAGCAGGGGCTTCTGGAGGAGGCTACACCTTC	CASSRAGASGGGYTF
TRBV20-1	TRBJ2-1	-	-	TGCAGTGCTAGAGATGGTGGCAATGAGCAGTTCTTC	CSARDGGNEQFF
TRBV2	TRBJ2-5	TRBD1	-	TGTGCCAGCAGTGAACTGGGGACAGGGGGCGCGGAGACCCAGTACTTC	CASSELGTGGAETQYF
TRBV6-4	TRBJ2-3	-	-	TGTGCCAGCAGCCGACAGGTCACAGATACGCAGTATTTT	CASSRQVTDTQYF
TRBV28	TRBJ2-7	TRBD1	-	TGTGCCAGCAGTTTCCGGGACAGGGAGGTCGAGCAGTACTTC	CASSFRDREVEQYF
TRBV4-1	TRBJ2-7	-	-	TGCGCCAGCAGCCAAGAGGAGGCCTACGAGCAGTACTTC	CASSQEEAYEQYF
TRBV6-5	TRBJ2-5	TRBD1	once	TGTGCCACCGGACAGGGACTTGAGACCCAGTACTTC	CATGQGLETQYF
TRBV29-1	TRBJ1-5	-	-	TGCAGCGTTGAAGATACGGACAGTGTGGGGAAGCCCCAGCATTTT	CSVEDTDSVGKPQHF
TRBV5-1	TRBJ2-3	-	-	TGCGCCAGCAGCTCAGCGGGCCGACACACAGATACGCAGTATTTT	CASSSAGRHTDTQYF
TRBV12-3/TRBV12-4	TRBJ1-2	-	-	TGTGCCAGCGGTTCAGGGCCGAACTATGGCTACACCTTC	CASGSGPNYGYTF
TRBV19	TRBJ2-1	TRBD2	-	TGTGCCAGTAGTCGGTCGCGGGAGCCCTACAATGAGCAGTTCTTC	CASSRSREPYNEQFF
TRBV5-1	TRBJ1-2	-	-	TGCGCCAGCAAGGGGGGCCCTGGCTACACCTTC	CASKGGPGYTF
TRBV30	TRBJ1-1	TRBD1	-	TGTGCCTGGACCGTATCCGGGACAGGGAGTGGAGCTTTCTTT	CAWTVSGTGSGAFF
TRBV20-1	TRBJ2-7	TRBD2	-	TGCAGTGCTTTCTCCGGGACTAGCGGAATCTACGAGCAGTACTTC	CSAFSGTSGIYEQYF
TRBV30	TRBJ2-7	TRBD1	-	TGTGCCTGGAGTGTAGTGACAGGGTCCTACGAGCAGTACTTC	CAWSVVTGSYEQYF
TRBV7-9	TRBJ1-4	-	-	TGTGCCAGCAGCTTAGTTCCAGGCCAGGGCAATGAAAAACTGTTTTTT	CASSLVPGQGNEKLFF
TRBV30	TRBJ1-2	-	-	TGTGCCTGCCTGAGAGGCAATGGCTACACCTTC	CACLRGNGYTF
TRBV6-5	TRBJ2-7	-	-	TGTGCCAGCAGTTCGAGTTGGGGTGAGGGCTACGAGCAGTACTTC	CASSSSWGEGYEQYF
TRBV7-9	TRBJ2-1	-	-	TGTGCCAGCAGCGGTCAGGAGCAGTTCTTC	CASSGQEQFF
TRBV19	TRBJ2-7	-	once	TGTGCCAGTAGTATTGGAGGGGGCCCCGAGCAGTACTTC	CASSIGGGPEQYF
TRBV24-1	TRBJ2-5	TRBD2	-	TGTGCCACCGCGGGGGAGGAGACCCAGTACTTC	CATAGEETQYF
TRBV4-1	TRBJ2-7	-	-	TGCGCCAGCAGCCAAGATCCGGGCGGATTCAGCTACGAGCAGTACTTC	CASSQDPGGFSYEQYF
TRBV5-6	TRBJ2-1	TRBD1	-	TGTGCCAGCAGCTTGGCCGTCCGGGACAGGGATTTCAATGAGCAGTTCTTC	CASSLAVRDRDFNEQFF
TRBV28	TRBJ2-2	TRBD1	-	TGTGCCAGCAGTTTACCCCGGAGTTCAGGGGGAAGTACCGGGGAGCTGTTTTTT	CASSLPRSSGGSTGELFF
TRBV9	TRBJ1-2	-	-	TGTGCCAGCAGCACCTACTCAAGTTCCGGCTACACCTTC	CASSTYSSSGYTF
TRBV4-3	TRBJ2-2	TRBD1	-	TGCGCCAGCAGCCAAGGGACAGGGGGGAACACCGGGGAGCTGTTTTTT	CASSQGTGGNTGELFF
TRBV7-9	TRBJ2-7	-	-	TGTGCCAGCAGCTCCGACGATCGAGGGCCTCCCTACGAGCAGTACTTC	CASSSDDRGPPYEQYF
TRBV7-8	TRBJ2-7	-	-	TGTGCCAGCAGCGTGGTTAAGGGATCAACCTACGAGCAGTACTTC	CASSVVKGSTYEQYF
TRBV7-2	TRBJ1-2	-	-	TGTGCCAGGAAGGACAGCCACTATGGCTACACCTTC	CARKDSHYGYTF
TRBV7-9	TRBJ2-7	TRBD2	-	TGTGCCAGCAGCCCACCCCTAGCGGGAGACTACGAGCAGTACTTC	CASSPPLAGDYEQYF